The 31 T cell receptor beta chains below all came from one sample that was sequenced in a study of response to subunit inactivated influenza vaccine. TCRdb fed the RT-PCR reads into MiXCR, producing one record per CDR3 protein. The table shows about 150,000 distinct CDR3 sequences, with around 11% occurring only once. The material sequenced was CD8+ T cells sorted from PBMCs, taken around 25 months after vaccination. Receptor source: a man between 50 and 70 years old who received an inactivated influenza vaccine.

The rearrangement uses TRBV6-5 and TRBJ2-5; 7 nucleotides line up with TRBD1. Per the germline V gene, CDR1 is MNHEY and CDR2 is SVGAGI. V trimming: 7 bases; J trimming: 4 bases; junction bases outside the gene matches: 3. CDR3 size: 12 residues. CDR3 sequence reads: CASTTGAETQYF. The CDR3 DNA is TGTGCCAGCACCACAGGGGCAGAGACCCAGTACTTC.

This clonotype was counted many times. The rearrangement links TRBV4-3 to TRBJ2-2, with D possibly TRBD1 on 7 matching bases. Between the trimmed V and J ends, which lost 0 bases and 6 bases, there was a span of 17 bases. Germline CDR1 and CDR2: LGHNA and YSLEER. The CDR3 has 17 amino acids. This CDR3 is CASSQDTRLGGSGELFF. Written as DNA, the CDR3 is TGCGCCAGCAGCCAAGATACGCGACTAGGGGGCTCCGGGGAGCTGTTTTTT.

This clonotype was observed at least ten times. This chain connects TRBV12-3 or TRBV12-4 to TRBJ2-7, with 7 bases identical to TRBD1. The CDR3 covers 17 residues. With 4 bases clipped from V and 3 bases from J, the junction kept 15 bases outside the gene matches. The CDR3 nucleotides read TGTGCCAGCAGTTCCTCTCCCGGCTCAGGGACAGACTACGAGCAGTACTTC. Its translation is CASSSSPGSGTDYEQYF.

With regard to this clonotype: One end of the junction fails to match germline, which may point to a read error. This chain joins TRBV7-3 and TRBJ2-7; no firm D call. The length of the CDR3 is 13 residues. Germline values: CDR1 SGHTA, CDR2 FQGTGA. CDR3 region: CAGSLTKDYEQYF. Here the CDR3 DNA reads TGTGCCGGCAGCTTAACCAAAGACTACGAGCAGTACTTC.

The V call is TRBV18, the J call TRBJ2-1; D is uncertain. The germline V gene encodes CDR1 KGHSH and CDR2 LQKENI. The CDR3 runs 12 residues. Trimming left V 5 bases short and J 6 bases short, with 8 bases between. DNA of the CDR3: TGTGCCAGCTCAGCCCCCCTCAATGAGCAGTTCTTC. This sequence encodes CASSAPLNEQFF.

The chain is built from TRBV4-3 and TRBJ1-5; D gene unclear. Trimming took 0 bases from V and 4 from J, leaving 7 bases between them. Germline V gene sequence: CDR1 LGHNA, CDR2 YSLEER. The CDR3 contains 14 residues. The CDR3 is CASSQDKYNQPQHF. In DNA form, the CDR3 reads TGCGCCAGCAGCCAAGATAAATATAATCAGCCCCAGCATTTT.

The chain combines TRBV21-1 with TRBJ2-7; the table calls TRBD1, which could not be checked here. TRBV21-1 is classified as a pseudogene. The CDR3 loop spans 16 amino acids. This CDR3 is CASSKVPLGAGYEQYF. The CDR3, as DNA: TGTGCCAGCAGCAAAGTCCCCCTCGGGGCGGGCTACGAGCAGTACTTC.

This clonotype was seen a few times. The chain recombines TRBV4-2 with TRBJ2-3, with 8 bases lining up with TRBD2. Germline V gene lookup returns CDR1 LGHNA and CDR2 YNFKEQ. The trim removed 2 bases at V and 4 bases at J, leaving 5 bases unmatched. The CDR3 loop spans 15 amino acids. CDR3 nucleotides: TGTGCCAGCAGCCAACGGGCGGGGGGCCCAGATACGCAGTATTTT. The encoded protein is CASSQRAGGPDTQYF.

This clonotype was detected a few times. The V gene is TRBV6-1, the J gene TRBJ2-7; TRBD1 aligns across 9 bases. This CDR3 region has 13 residues. Germline CDR1 and CDR2: MNHNS and SASEGT. V lost 6 bases to trimming and J lost 5 bases; unmatched junction nucleotides: 5. The DNA of the CDR3 is TGTGCCAGCAGCATGGACAGGGGCAACGAGCAGTACTTC. Translation: CASSMDRGNEQYF.

This clonotype was counted at least ten times. The V gene is TRBV21-1, the J gene TRBJ2-3; TRBD2 reflects the table's D call only, with no check against the DNA. TRBV21-1 is reported as a pseudogene. The CDR3 contains 15 residues. CDR3 sequence reads: CASSAPSGSTDTQYF. In nucleotides, the CDR3 is TGTGCCAGCAGCGCGCCTAGCGGAAGCACAGATACGCAGTATTTT.

Notes on this clonotype: The junction does not match germline at one end; this may be a read error. The chain has TRBV19 and TRBJ2-1, with D perhaps matching TRBD2 (6 bases). CDR1 and CDR2 (germline): LNHDA, SQIVND (reference sequence). This CDR3 region has 17 residues. The CDR3 bases are TGTGCCAGTAATATAGGATTGCGAGCGGGTCTATACAATGAGCAGTTCTTC. This gives the protein CASNIGLRAGLYNEQFF.

J is TRBJ1-1 and V is TRBV4-3; the D gene is possibly TRBD1 (6 bases). Germline loops: CDR1 LGHNA, CDR2 YSLEER. V lost 1 base and J 1 base, leaving 16 bases between the germline ends. The CDR3 loop spans 17 amino acids. As DNA, the CDR3 is TGCGCCAGCAGCCAAGGCCGGGGGGCGGGGGGGAACACTGAAGCTTTCTTT. Translating it yields CASSQGRGAGGNTEAFF.

The chain recombines TRBV12-3 or TRBV12-4 with TRBJ2-1; 7 bases map to TRBD1. The V segment lost 4 bases and the J segment 4 bases; nucleotides outside the gene matches: 4. CDR3 length: 14 residues. Here the CDR3 DNA reads TGTGCCAGCAGTTGGGACAGCTTTTACAATGAGCAGTTCTTC. This translates into CASSWDSFYNEQFF.

This clonotype came up a few times. The rearrangement links TRBV28 to TRBJ1-3; D unresolved. The germline V gene has CDR1 MDHEN and CDR2 SYDVKM. This CDR3 contains 12 residues. Trimming stripped 6 bases from V and 5 bases from J, with 8 bases between. The CDR3, as DNA: TGTGCCAGCAGGACGGAGCGAAACACCATATATTTT. Translating gives CASRTERNTIYF.

Notes on this clonotype: Sequence at one end of the junction differs from germline and may be a read error. The rearrangement uses TRBV20-1 and TRBJ1-6, with D perhaps TRBD1 (5 bases). The CDR3 has 16 residues. From germline, CDR1 is DFQATT and CDR2 SNEGSKA (reference sequence). This CDR3 is CCAVNYGAGWNSPLHF. CDR3 sequence (DNA): TGCTGTGCGGTCAACTACGGGGCAGGGTGGAATTCACCCCTCCACTTT.

This clonotype qualifies as medium-sized (0.01 to 0.1%). CDR3 residues: CASTYGGTANTEAFF. In DNA, the CDR3 is TGCGCCAGCACCTACGGAGGGACAGCAAACACTGAAGCTTTCTTT. The chain is built from TRBV4-1 and TRBJ1-1, with 7 bases identical to TRBD1. Germline lookup yields CDR1 MGHRA and CDR2 YSYEKL. J gave up 2 bases and V 7 bases, and 10 bases lay outside the gene matches. The CDR3 totals 15 residues.

The V gene is TRBV29-1, the J gene TRBJ1-2; D not resolved. Trimming took off 4 bases at V and 4 bases at J, with 13 bases between the two ends. Germline CDR1 and CDR2: SQVTM and ANQGSEA. CDR3 size: 13 residues. DNA for the CDR3: TGCAGCGTTGTAGTAGTGGAGGCCTATGGCTACACCTTC. Its protein product is CSVVVVEAYGYTF.

This clonotype was detected only a few times. The chain is built from TRBV4-3 and TRBJ2-7, with 8 bases fitting TRBD1. CDR1 is LGHNA and CDR2 is YSLEER in the germline V gene. J lost 3 bases, V lost 0 bases, and 7 bases had no gene match. The CDR3 covers 16 residues. Here the CDR3 DNA reads TGCGCCAGCAGCCAAGAGTTGGCAGGGGGCCGCTACGAGCAGTACTTC. Protein product: CASSQELAGGRYEQYF.

This clonotype has more than one count but fewer than ten. The rearrangement uses TRBV7-8 and TRBJ1-3; D not certain. The CDR3 loop spans 14 amino acids. Trimming removed 8 bases from V and 3 bases from J, with 14 bases in between. Germline lookup yields CDR1 SGHVS and CDR2 FQNEAQ. The CDR3 loop is CASGFSLGGNTIYF. CDR3 sequence (DNA): TGTGCCAGCGGTTTTTCTCTTGGTGGAAACACCATATATTTT.

This clonotype was counted between two and nine times. It may be a read error: a sequence one base away is much more abundant. The chain couples TRBV4-1 to TRBJ2-7; weak D call: TRBD1 (5 bases). CDR1 and CDR2 (germline): MGHRA, YSYEKL. CDR3 length: 14 residues. Written as DNA, the CDR3 is TGCGTCAGCAGCCAATGGGGCAGCAACTACGAGCAGTACTTC. Its protein is CVSSQWGSNYEQYF.

This clonotype was counted ten times or more. This chain links TRBV16 with TRBJ1-1; possible D gene TRBD1, 6 bases. This CDR3 has 15 residues. V was pared by 7 bases and J by 6 bases, with 21 bases between. Germline V gene sequence: CDR1 KGHSY, CDR2 FQNENV. In DNA, the CDR3 is TGTGCCAGCACCAAACTGGGGGCGGTTGAAGCTGAAGCTTTCTTT. Translation: CASTKLGAVEAEAFF.

This clonotype has more than one count but fewer than ten. Written as DNA, the CDR3 is TGTGCCAGCAGTTACTCGCCCGCCAATGAGCAGTTCTTC. Translation: CASSYSPANEQFF. The chain has TRBV6-2 or TRBV6-3 and TRBJ2-1; D not certain. Germline assignment: CDR1 MNHEY and CDR2 SVGEGT. Deletions cut 0 bases from V and 6 bases from J, with 6 bases between. CDR3 length: 13 residues.

The genes are TRBV27 and TRBJ2-3; no definite D call. With 6 bases removed from V and 4 bases from J, the gap between germline ends came to 14 bases. Germline V lookup: CDR1 MNHEY, CDR2 SMNVEV (reference sequence). The CDR3 length is 14 residues. Written as DNA, the CDR3 is TGTGCCAGCAGCCAGTTAGTACGGTCAGATACGCAGTATTTT. It yields the protein CASSQLVRSDTQYF.

This clonotype has more than one count but fewer than ten. This rearrangement joins TRBV27 to TRBJ1-5; 8 positions agree with TRBD1. Germline values: CDR1 MNHEY, CDR2 SMNVEV (reference sequence). This CDR3 spans 15 amino acids. V trimming: 6 bases; J trimming: 4 bases; junction bases outside the gene matches: 8. The DNA of the CDR3 is TGTGCCAGCAGACCGGACAGGGCCGTAAATCAGCCCCAGCATTTT. Residues: CASRPDRAVNQPQHF.

This clonotype showed up just a few times. The CDR3 nucleotides are TGCGCCAGCAGCCAAGTCTCTGGCGGATTCTCTGGGGCCAACGTCCTGACTTTC. This sequence encodes CASSQVSGGFSGANVLTF. The chain links TRBV4-3 to TRBJ2-6; no reliable D call. Germline V gene sequence: CDR1 LGHNA, CDR2 YSLEER. This CDR3 is built from 18 residues. Trimming shortened V by 1 base and J by 0 bases, and 13 bases separated the two germline ends.

The chain links TRBV7-9 to TRBJ2-3; D is unresolved. CDR1 and CDR2 (germline): SEHNR, FQNEAQ (reference sequence). This CDR3 has 13 residues. Trimming left V 5 bases short and J 5 bases short, with 11 bases between. The CDR3 is CASSPAVKDTQYF. CDR3 bases: TGTGCCAGCAGCCCGGCTGTTAAAGATACGCAGTATTTT.

This clonotype was counted at least ten times. Written as DNA, the CDR3 is TGTGCCAGCAGCTTAGCGAGGTCAATCGAGCAGTACTTC. It yields the protein CASSLARSIEQYF. This rearrangement joins TRBV7-9 to TRBJ2-7; no definite D call. This CDR3 spans 13 amino acids. Germline-derived CDR1 and CDR2 are SEHNR and FQNEAQ (reference sequence). V was pared by 0 bases and J by 6 bases, with 9 bases between.

Ten or more counts support this clonotype. The rearrangement uses TRBV20-1 and TRBJ2-7; D is unresolved. Trimming took off 7 bases at V and 3 bases at J, with 10 bases between the two ends. This CDR3 has 11 amino acids. Germline V gene lookup returns CDR1 DFQATT and CDR2 SNEGSKA (reference sequence). DNA for the CDR3: TGCAGTGTCAGGATCGGCTACGAGCAGTACTTC. Translated: CSVRIGYEQYF.

The chain carries TRBV2 and TRBJ2-5; D remains unclear. The CDR3 length is 15 residues. V shed 6 bases and J shed 5 bases, with 19 bases lying between them. Looked up from germline, CDR1 is SNHLY and CDR2 is FYNNEI. The CDR3 coding sequence is TGTGCCAGCAGCAACTTGGGCCCCGACCGGGAGACCCAGTACTTC. It yields the protein CASSNLGPDRETQYF. Full variable domain (outside the CDR3, taken from reference TRBV2 and TRBJ2-5): EPEVTQTPSHQVTQMGQEVILRCVPISNHLYFYWYRQILGQKVEFLVSFYNNEISEKSEIFDDQFSVERPDGSNFTLKIRSTKLEDSAMYFCASSNLGPDRETQYFGPGTRLLVL.

The chain joins TRBV6-5 to TRBJ1-1; D is possibly TRBD1 (6 bases). The CDR3 spans 13 residues. From germline, CDR1 is MNHEY and CDR2 SVGAGI. Trimming pared 2 bases from V and 3 bases from J, leaving 7 bases between. CDR3 region: CASSYKGDTEAFF. In nucleotides, the CDR3 is TGTGCCAGCAGTTACAAGGGGGACACTGAAGCTTTCTTT.

The chain has TRBV11-2 and TRBJ1-1; TRBD1 might be the D (6 bases). Germline-derived CDR1 and CDR2 are SGHAT and FQNNGV. The CDR3 contains 17 residues. V dropped 0 bases and J dropped 4 bases, with 18 bases sitting between them. The CDR3 spells CASSLEGAEEAGTEAFF. The CDR3 DNA reads as TGTGCCAGCAGCTTAGAGGGGGCGGAAGAAGCGGGCACTGAAGCTTTCTTT.